This T cell receptor beta chain is drawn from a study of blood T cell repertoires in COVID-19. Study background: COVID-19 samples collected from the United States, Italy and Spain covered acute and convalescent phases. In each case, the material was cDNA or gDNA derived from T cells, B-cell-depleted T cells, or PBMCs.

With 1 base clipped from V and 2 bases from J, the junction kept 10 bases outside the gene matches. Germline CDR1 SGHTS, CDR2 YDEGEE. CDR3 length: 20 amino acids. Source study methods: Researchers report that nucleated cell counts were estimated from reference gene primer amplification. Some clones are missing from TCRdb's copy, which holds only in-frame ones; the method was immunoSEQ multiplex PCR. That table gives V, J and clone size, and the DNA gave D and trimming. The profile shows some 50,000 clones, approximately 84% of them singletons. This chain joins TRBV5-8 and TRBJ2-3; TRBD2 matches 16 bases. This sequence was found in a man aged 50-59 years with active COVID-19. Sequenced input: peripheral blood. The CDR3 region is CASSLYEGLAGGLATDTQYF. CDR3 coding DNA: TGTGCCAGCAGCTTGTATGAGGGACTAGCGGGGGGGCTGGCCACAGATACGCAGTATTTT. Supplemented by reference TRBV5-8 and TRBJ2-3, the full variable domain reads EAGVTQSPTHLIKTRGQQATLRCSPISGHTSVYWYQQALGLGLQFLLWYDEGEERNRGNFPPRFSGRQFPNYSSELNVNALELEDSALYLCASSLYEGLAGGLATDTQYFGPGTRLTVL.